This is a list of T cell receptor beta chains from one sample in a study of blood T cell repertoires in COVID-19. TCRdb keeps only in-frame clones here, not all; method: immunoSEQ multiplex PCR. The sample has fewer than 200,000 clones, 75% to 80% seen once; the top ten hold approximately 27%. The sequencing sample was made of peripheral blood. These receptor sequences come from a woman between 65 and 79 years old with acute or convalescent COVID-19. CDR3s include the opening cysteine and the closing phenylalanine or tryptophan. Each record gives: D gene, V gene, J gene, clone size, CDR3 protein, CDR3 DNA. D genes are given only for firm matches. Only some rows state a clone size, as once, few, many or a class for expanded clones.

d_call: -
v_call: TRBV2
j_call: TRBJ2-3
clone_size: -
cdr3_aa: CASSALAEGGAQYF
cdr3_nt: TGTGCCAGCAGTGCTCTAGCGGAGGGGGGAGCGCAGTATTTT

d_call: TRBD1
v_call: TRBV3-1/TRBV3-2
j_call: TRBJ2-2
clone_size: -
cdr3_aa: CASSRVTGNAGELFF
cdr3_nt: TGTGCCAGCAGCCGGGTGACAGGGAACGCCGGGGAGCTGTTTTTT

d_call: -
v_call: TRBV27
j_call: TRBJ2-5
clone_size: -
cdr3_aa: CASSLWGRRETQYF
cdr3_nt: TGTGCCAGCAGTTTATGGGGGCGACGCGAGACCCAGTACTTC

d_call: -
v_call: TRBV6-1
j_call: TRBJ1-1
clone_size: -
cdr3_aa: CASSDPGGMNTEAFF
cdr3_nt: TGTGCCAGCAGTGACCCGGGAGGAATGAACACTGAAGCTTTCTTT

d_call: -
v_call: TRBV13
j_call: TRBJ2-3
clone_size: -
cdr3_aa: CASSLVYRGWGVDTQYF
cdr3_nt: TGTGCCAGCAGCTTAGTATATCGGGGCTGGGGGGTGGATACGCAGTATTTT

d_call: -
v_call: TRBV5-6
j_call: TRBJ2-7
clone_size: once
cdr3_aa: CASSLVRNGAGYEQYF
cdr3_nt: TGTGCCAGCAGCTTGGTAAGAAATGGCGCGGGATACGAGCAGTACTTC

d_call: -
v_call: TRBV6-1
j_call: TRBJ1-2
clone_size: -
cdr3_aa: CASSLNYGYTF
cdr3_nt: TGTGCCAGCAGCCTTAACTATGGCTACACCTTC

d_call: -
v_call: TRBV12-5
j_call: TRBJ1-6
clone_size: -
cdr3_aa: CASGLGYRAGNSPLHF
cdr3_nt: TGTGCTAGTGGTTTGGGATACAGAGCAGGCAATTCACCCCTCCACTTT

d_call: TRBD1
v_call: TRBV10-3
j_call: TRBJ1-3
clone_size: -
cdr3_aa: CAIRVGQGNTIYF
cdr3_nt: TGTGCCATCAGAGTGGGACAGGGCAACACCATATATTTT

d_call: TRBD2
v_call: TRBV4-2
j_call: TRBJ2-5
clone_size: -
cdr3_aa: CASSQDGTMRETQYF
cdr3_nt: TGTGCCAGCAGCCAAGACGGGACTATGAGGGAGACCCAGTACTTC

d_call: -
v_call: TRBV29-1
j_call: TRBJ2-1
clone_size: -
cdr3_aa: CSSVGQGYDNEQFF
cdr3_nt: TGCAGCAGCGTCGGTCAGGGTTATGACAATGAGCAGTTCTTC

d_call: TRBD2
v_call: TRBV18
j_call: TRBJ2-2
clone_size: once
cdr3_aa: CASSPPTPTSGANTGELFF
cdr3_nt: TGTGCCAGCTCACCACCGACACCAACTAGCGGCGCGAACACCGGGGAGCTGTTTTTT

d_call: TRBD1
v_call: TRBV28
j_call: TRBJ1-5
clone_size: -
cdr3_aa: CASIRNRDRGVGNQPQHF
cdr3_nt: TGTGCCAGCATTCGGAACCGGGACAGGGGGGTAGGCAATCAGCCCCAGCATTTT

d_call: -
v_call: TRBV28
j_call: TRBJ1-3
clone_size: few
cdr3_aa: CASSPTGSSGNTIYF
cdr3_nt: TGTGCCAGCAGTCCTACAGGGAGCTCTGGAAACACCATATATTTT

d_call: -
v_call: TRBV5-1
j_call: TRBJ1-2
clone_size: -
cdr3_aa: CASSLEGANYGYTF
cdr3_nt: TGCGCCAGCAGCTTGGAGGGAGCTAACTATGGCTACACCTTC

d_call: TRBD2
v_call: TRBV5-4
j_call: TRBJ2-1
clone_size: -
cdr3_aa: CASSRDGTRLYNEQFF
cdr3_nt: TGTGCCAGCAGCCGAGACGGGACTAGACTATACAATGAGCAGTTCTTC

d_call: TRBD2
v_call: TRBV7-3
j_call: TRBJ2-1
clone_size: -
cdr3_aa: CASSQSISGNSYNEQFF
cdr3_nt: TGTGCCAGCAGTCAAAGTATAAGCGGGAACTCCTACAATGAGCAGTTCTTC

d_call: -
v_call: TRBV5-1
j_call: TRBJ1-2
clone_size: -
cdr3_aa: CASSLTGNGYTF
cdr3_nt: TGCGCCAGCAGCTTGACCGGGAACGGCTACACCTTC

d_call: -
v_call: TRBV20-1
j_call: TRBJ1-2
clone_size: -
cdr3_aa: CSASERGYTF
cdr3_nt: TGCAGTGCTAGTGAGCGGGGCTACACCTTC

d_call: TRBD1
v_call: TRBV2
j_call: TRBJ1-5
clone_size: -
cdr3_aa: CASSADRGLGQPQHF
cdr3_nt: TGTGCCAGCAGTGCAGACAGGGGCCTAGGTCAGCCCCAGCATTTT

d_call: -
v_call: TRBV7-8
j_call: TRBJ1-6
clone_size: -
cdr3_aa: CASSQGRNSPLHF
cdr3_nt: TGTGCCAGCAGCCAGGGGCGAAATTCACCCCTCCACTTT

d_call: TRBD1
v_call: TRBV27
j_call: TRBJ2-7
clone_size: -
cdr3_aa: CASILRDRTYEQYF
cdr3_nt: TGTGCCAGCATTCTCCGGGACAGAACCTACGAGCAGTACTTC

d_call: TRBD2
v_call: TRBV6-6
j_call: TRBJ2-7
clone_size: few
cdr3_aa: CASSIAGTAHEQYF
cdr3_nt: TGTGCCAGCAGTATAGCGGGAACGGCCCACGAGCAGTACTTC

d_call: TRBD2
v_call: TRBV3-1/TRBV3-2
j_call: TRBJ2-7
clone_size: -
cdr3_aa: CASGLAGDRAYEQYF
cdr3_nt: TGTGCCAGCGGACTAGCGGGAGACCGGGCCTACGAGCAGTACTTC

d_call: -
v_call: TRBV7-2
j_call: TRBJ1-5
clone_size: -
cdr3_aa: CASSLRGNQPQHF
cdr3_nt: TGTGCCAGCAGCTTGAGAGGGAATCAGCCCCAGCATTTT

d_call: -
v_call: TRBV5-1
j_call: TRBJ2-3
clone_size: -
cdr3_aa: CASSFRLADTDTQYF
cdr3_nt: TGCGCCAGCAGCTTCCGGCTAGCAGACACAGATACGCAGTATTTT

d_call: -
v_call: TRBV5-1
j_call: TRBJ2-7
clone_size: -
cdr3_aa: CASSLDQGWVEQYF
cdr3_nt: TGCGCCAGCAGCTTGGACCAGGGTTGGGTCGAGCAGTACTTC

d_call: TRBD1
v_call: TRBV6-6
j_call: TRBJ1-6
clone_size: -
cdr3_aa: CASSSVDRGNSPLHF
cdr3_nt: TGTGCCAGCAGTTCCGTGGACAGGGGTAATTCACCCCTCCACTTT

d_call: -
v_call: TRBV6-1
j_call: TRBJ2-7
clone_size: -
cdr3_aa: CASSESQGFYEQYF
cdr3_nt: TGTGCCAGCAGTGAATCGCAGGGGTTCTACGAGCAGTACTTC

d_call: -
v_call: TRBV7-2
j_call: TRBJ2-2
clone_size: once
cdr3_aa: CASSTPGHSGGELFF
cdr3_nt: TGTGCCAGCAGCACCCCGGGACACTCTGGCGGGGAGCTGTTTTTT

d_call: TRBD1
v_call: TRBV2
j_call: TRBJ2-1
clone_size: -
cdr3_aa: CASSFGQGTHNEQFF
cdr3_nt: TGTGCCAGCAGTTTTGGACAGGGGACACACAATGAGCAGTTCTTC

d_call: TRBD1
v_call: TRBV19
j_call: TRBJ1-1
clone_size: few
cdr3_aa: CASSIGGQGTEAFF
cdr3_nt: TGTGCCAGTAGTATCGGAGGACAGGGCACTGAAGCTTTCTTT

d_call: -
v_call: TRBV9
j_call: TRBJ1-1
clone_size: -
cdr3_aa: CASSPIWGGTEAFF
cdr3_nt: TGTGCCAGCAGCCCGATTTGGGGAGGCACTGAAGCTTTCTTT

d_call: -
v_call: TRBV29-1
j_call: TRBJ2-7
clone_size: -
cdr3_aa: CSGKQGREQYF
cdr3_nt: TGCAGCGGGAAACAGGGTCGCGAGCAGTACTTC

d_call: -
v_call: TRBV19
j_call: TRBJ1-4
clone_size: few
cdr3_aa: CASSQRVFNEKLFF
cdr3_nt: TGTGCCAGTAGTCAGAGGGTCTTTAATGAAAAACTGTTTTTT

d_call: TRBD1
v_call: TRBV5-1
j_call: TRBJ2-5
clone_size: -
cdr3_aa: CASSERQGRRETQYF
cdr3_nt: TGCGCCAGCAGCGAGAGACAGGGTCGGAGGGAGACCCAGTACTTC

d_call: TRBD2
v_call: TRBV5-1
j_call: TRBJ2-5
clone_size: -
cdr3_aa: CASTREILAGGETQYF
cdr3_nt: TGCGCCAGCACCAGGGAAATACTAGCGGGAGGAGAGACCCAGTACTTC

d_call: TRBD1
v_call: TRBV7-2
j_call: TRBJ1-5
clone_size: -
cdr3_aa: CASSLSGTANQPQHF
cdr3_nt: TGTGCCAGCAGCTTATCTGGGACAGCGAATCAGCCCCAGCATTTT

d_call: -
v_call: TRBV7-3
j_call: TRBJ2-3
clone_size: -
cdr3_aa: CASSFRGRAVGTDTQYF
cdr3_nt: TGTGCCAGCAGCTTTAGGGGTCGGGCGGTGGGAACAGATACGCAGTATTTT

d_call: -
v_call: TRBV7-3
j_call: TRBJ1-5
clone_size: -
cdr3_aa: CASSLNRDQPQHF
cdr3_nt: TGTGCCAGCAGCTTAAACAGGGATCAGCCCCAGCATTTT